The TCR beta chain under discussion was sequenced for a study of T cell changes during pregnancy in multiple sclerosis. The table came from immunoSEQ multiplex PCR; TCRdb's copy has only in-frame clones and leaves some out. The profile shows roughly 40,000 clones, approximately 90% of them singletons. Germline CDR1 reads SGHTA; CDR2 reads FQGNSA. CDR3 length: 13 residues. V was trimmed by 1 base and J by 11 bases, leaving 14 bases between them. This specimen consisted of CD8+ T cells from peripheral blood mononuclear cells, obtained in the first trimester of pregnancy. The chain joins TRBV7-2 to TRBJ1-1; no definite D call. The TCR originated in a female donor with multiple sclerosis, enrolled in a pregnancy study. This CDR3 reads CASSLGGDPPAFF. In DNA form, the CDR3 reads TGTGCCAGCAGCTTAGGGGGAGATCCACCGGCTTTCTTT.